The rows below give T cell receptor beta chains drawn from one sample of a study of blood T cells in healthy people across ages. TCRdb itself ran the 5' RACE reads through MiXCR, one entry per CDR3 protein. In the table there are hundreds of thousands of distinct CDR3 sequences, around a quarter of which are singletons. A further study also used this sample, focusing on T cells of mothers and their children.

The specimen was blood. These receptors were taken from a boy aged 5-17 years in good health. The CDR3 runs from the conserved cysteine through the conserved F or W. D genes are given only for firm matches. Clone size is shown for a subset of rows, as once, few, many or a class of expanded clone.

>TRBV24-1|-|TRBJ1-1|-
CATSDKGTEAFF
TGTGCCACCAGTGACAAAGGCACTGAAGCTTTCTTT
>TRBV5-1|-|TRBJ2-3|-
CASSSGMEVGYF
TGTGCCAGCAGCTCGGGCATGGAGGTCGGATATTTT
>TRBV6-4|-|TRBJ2-3|-
CASSDSDTDTQYF
TGTGCCAGCAGTGACTCGGACACAGATACGCAGTATTTT
>TRBV5-1|-|TRBJ2-1|TRBD2
CAGSFGGGDYNEQFF
TGCGCCGGCAGCTTCGGGGGGGGTGACTACAATGAGCAGTTCTTC
>TRBV10-3|few|TRBJ1-3|-
CAIRTQSSGNTIYF
TGTGCCATCAGGACACAAAGCTCTGGAAACACCATATATTTT
>TRBV6-2/TRBV6-3|few|TRBJ1-4|-
CASSYFGRGNEKLFF
TGTGCCAGCAGTTACTTCGGTCGGGGTAATGAAAAACTGTTTTTT
>TRBV25-1|-|TRBJ2-5|TRBD2
CASSVGLAGSWETQYF
TGTGCCAGCAGTGTGGGACTAGCGGGATCGTGGGAGACCCAGTACTTC
>TRBV27|-|TRBJ1-4|-
CASRDDTAGKLFF
TGTGCCAGCAGGGATGACACGGCAGGAAAACTGTTTTTT
>TRBV7-2|few|TRBJ2-2|-
CASSLGTGVVGELFF
TGTGCCAGCAGCTTAGGAACGGGAGTAGTCGGGGAGCTGTTTTTT
>TRBV28|-|TRBJ2-7|TRBD2
CASSRRLAGPYEQYF
TGTGCCAGCAGTCGTAGACTAGCGGGTCCTTACGAGCAGTACTTC
>TRBV5-6|-|TRBJ2-7|-
CASSPGPTRGYEQYF
TGTGCCAGCAGCCCCGGGCCGACTAGGGGCTACGAGCAGTACTTC
>TRBV7-2|few|TRBJ2-5|-
CASSWDSKETQYF
TGTGCCAGCAGCTGGGACTCAAAAGAGACCCAGTACTTC
>TRBV12-3/TRBV12-4|-|TRBJ1-2|-
CASSLGSGAKANYGYTF
TGTGCCAGCAGTTTAGGCTCTGGGGCCAAAGCTAACTATGGCTACACCTTC
>TRBV7-9|few|TRBJ2-5|TRBD1
CASRSGQGAFISEQYF
TGTGCCAGCAGATCGGGCCAGGGGGCGTTTATAAGTGAGCAGTACTTC
>TRBV28|-|TRBJ2-3|-
CASSATGDFTDTQYF
TGTGCCAGCAGTGCAACAGGGGACTTCACAGATACGCAGTATTTT
>TRBV15|few|TRBJ2-5|-
CATSRAEETQYF
TGTGCCACCAGCAGAGCGGAAGAGACCCAGTACTTC
>TRBV7-9|-|TRBJ1-3|-
CASVGGKRNTIYF
TGTGCCAGCGTGGGGGGGAAAAGAAACACCATATATTTT
>TRBV28|-|TRBJ2-7|-
CASSFQGGGNEQYF
TGTGCCAGCAGTTTCCAGGGTGGAGGGAACGAGCAGTACTTC
>TRBV28|many|TRBJ1-5|-
CASSWGYQPQHF
TGTGCCAGCAGTTGGGGTTATCAGCCCCAGCATTTT
>TRBV7-9|-|TRBJ1-1|TRBD1
CASSGQGRPEAFF
TGTGCCAGCAGCGGACAGGGGCGGCCTGAAGCTTTCTTT
>TRBV12-5|many|TRBJ2-3|-
CASGLGSGTDTQYF
TGTGCTAGTGGTTTAGGGAGCGGCACAGATACGCAGTATTTT
>TRBV7-6|few|TRBJ2-5|TRBD2
CASSTGGGQETQYF
TGTGCCAGCAGCACTGGCGGGGGCCAAGAGACCCAGTACTTC
>TRBV7-2|-|TRBJ1-4|TRBD1
CASSLLGQNNEKLFF
TGTGCCAGCAGCTTACTGGGACAGAATAATGAAAAACTGTTTTTT
>TRBV7-2|few|TRBJ1-1|-
CASSLVSTNTLNTEAFF
TGTGCCAGCAGCTTAGTCTCGACAAATACCCTGAACACTGAAGCTTTCTTT
>TRBV7-9|-|TRBJ2-1|-
CASRYDTNEQFF
TGTGCCAGCAGATACGACACCAATGAGCAGTTCTTC
>TRBV25-1|few|TRBJ2-5|TRBD2
CASSAGLAGQETQYF
TGTGCCAGCAGTGCGGGACTAGCGGGTCAAGAGACCCAGTACTTC
>TRBV2|few|TRBJ2-1|-
CASGGRGEYNEQFF
TGTGCCAGCGGGGGGAGGGGGGAATACAATGAGCAGTTCTTC
>TRBV2|few|TRBJ1-6|-
CASTGAPGGNSPLHF
TGTGCCAGCACAGGGGCCCCCGGGGGGAATTCACCCCTCCACTTT
>TRBV20-1|few|TRBJ2-1|-
CSASRGASSYNEQFF
TGCAGTGCTAGCCGGGGGGCTAGCTCCTACAATGAGCAGTTCTTC
>TRBV28|-|TRBJ2-7|TRBD2
CASSDEGTRGYEQYF
TGTGCCAGCAGTGACGAAGGGACTAGGGGTTACGAGCAGTACTTC
>TRBV20-1|few|TRBJ2-5|-
CSARDPTIRETQYF
TGCAGTGCTAGAGATCCGACTATTCGAGAGACCCAGTACTTC
>TRBV19|once|TRBJ1-1|-
CASTMGNLNTEAFF
TGTGCCAGTACCATGGGTAACTTGAACACTGAAGCTTTCTTT
>TRBV5-1|few|TRBJ2-7|-
CASSPRGQSSYEQYF
TGCGCCAGCAGCCCGCGGGGACAGAGCTCCTACGAGCAGTACTTC
>TRBV12-3/TRBV12-4|few|TRBJ2-7|-
CASSLGAQGHYEQYF
TGTGCCAGCAGTTTAGGGGCCCAGGGGCACTACGAGCAGTACTTC
>TRBV4-1|-|TRBJ2-4|TRBD1
CASSRVTGTEVAKNIQYF
TGCGCCAGCAGCCGGGTAACCGGGACAGAGGTAGCCAAAAACATTCAGTACTTC
>TRBV5-1|many|TRBJ1-4|-
CASSLGRNEKLFF
TGCGCCAGCAGCTTGGGTCGGAATGAAAAACTGTTTTTT
>TRBV20-1|few|TRBJ2-3|-
CSARPRAADTQYF
TGCAGTGCTAGACCCAGGGCGGCAGATACGCAGTATTTT
>TRBV7-9|many|TRBJ2-1|-
CASSYTNSEQFF
TGTGCCAGCAGTTATACGAATAGTGAGCAGTTCTTC
>TRBV24-1|-|TRBJ2-3|-
CATSDPEPGTSTDTQYF
TGTGCCACCAGTGATCCCGAACCCGGGACATCCACAGATACGCAGTATTTT
>TRBV20-1|few|TRBJ2-5|TRBD1
CSARVGQGARRTQYF
TGCAGTGCTAGGGTAGGACAGGGGGCCCGAAGGACCCAGTACTTC
>TRBV20-1|-|TRBJ2-1|TRBD2
CSATGTSVYNEQFF
TGCAGTGCCACCGGGACTAGCGTTTACAATGAGCAGTTCTTC
>TRBV7-9|-|TRBJ2-7|-
CASSSYPSGGVSYEQYF
TGTGCCAGCAGCTCCTATCCAAGCGGAGGCGTGTCCTACGAGCAGTACTTC
>TRBV7-2|-|TRBJ2-1|-
CASSASRSGLPNEQFF
TGTGCCAGCAGCGCTTCCCGATCAGGGCTACCAAATGAGCAGTTCTTC
>TRBV12-5|few|TRBJ2-1|-
CASGLVFGMAGNNEQFF
TGTGCTAGTGGTTTGGTATTCGGAATGGCAGGCAACAATGAGCAGTTCTTC
>TRBV7-8|-|TRBJ1-1|-
CASSLRVDTEAFF
TGTGCCAGCAGCTTACGGGTGGACACTGAAGCTTTCTTT
>TRBV9|few|TRBJ2-3|-
CASSVAPDRGTDTQYF
TGTGCCAGCAGCGTAGCCCCGGACCGAGGCACAGATACGCAGTATTTT
>TRBV6-6|few|TRBJ2-7|-
CASRGVSGEQYF
TGTGCCAGCAGGGGAGTGAGCGGCGAGCAGTACTTC
>TRBV7-8|-|TRBJ2-1|-
CASSKSVGNEQFF
TGTGCCAGCAGCAAATCCGTGGGTAATGAGCAGTTCTTC
>TRBV12-3/TRBV12-4|few|TRBJ2-5|TRBD1
CASTQTGTAQETQYF
TGTGCCAGCACTCAAACCGGGACAGCTCAAGAGACCCAGTACTTC
>TRBV12-3/TRBV12-4|-|TRBJ2-7|TRBD2
CASSRGERPRYEQYF
TGTGCCAGCAGCCGGGGGGAGCGGCCTCGGTACGAGCAGTACTTC
>TRBV12-3/TRBV12-4|few|TRBJ2-5|TRBD2
CASSLILFQERETQYF
TGTGCCAGCAGTTTGATTCTGTTCCAGGAGCGGGAGACCCAATACTTC
>TRBV20-1|-|TRBJ1-2|TRBD1
CSAREAPGTGGGSTF
TGCAGTGCTAGAGAGGCCCCCGGGACAGGCGGAGGCTCCACCTTC
>TRBV4-3|many|TRBJ2-7|TRBD1
CASSQGAGGSYEQYF
TGCGCCAGCAGCCAAGGGGCAGGGGGCTCCTACGAGCAGTACTTC